The clone carrying this TCR beta chain appeared a few times. The data are from a study of T cells in Graves' hyperthyroidism and ophthalmopathy. The CDR3 length is 14 residues. Germline CDR1 is SGHTA and CDR2 is FQGTGA. With 3 bases clipped from V and 3 bases from J, the junction kept 4 bases outside the gene matches. Amplified TCR beta CDR3 regions derived from RNA transcripts. The primer set for the first-round RT-PCR of the TCR CDR3 was HTBI. TCRdb re-called the multiplex PCR reads through MiXCR, storing one row per CDR3 protein. The data hold 550,000 to 600,000 distinct CDR3 sequences, with 14% observed a single time.

This TCR came from a young woman with Graves' ophthalmopathy. The sample comprised blood. The chain is built from TRBV7-3 and TRBJ1-1; 7 bases align to TRBD1. This CDR3 reads CASSLRGQDTEAFF. CDR3 nucleotides: TGTGCCAGCAGCTTGAGGGGGCAGGACACTGAAGCTTTCTTT.